Listed here are 21 T cell receptor beta chains from one sample, sequenced in a study of shared T cell receptors in the human thymus. The assay was immunoSEQ multiplex PCR, and TCRdb's table has in-frame clones only and misses some. The sample lists 600,000 or so clones, 70% to 90% occurring once. The same data also went into a second study, on human thymus T cells.

Sample: thymocytes. These receptor sequences come from a boy under two years old with a congenital heart defect.

The chain links TRBV4-3 to TRBJ2-2; TRBD1 might be the D (5 bases). This CDR3 comprises 15 residues. V was trimmed by 2 bases and J by 1 base, leaving 8 bases between them. The germline V gene encodes CDR1 LGHNA and CDR2 YSLEER. The chain's CDR3 is CASSQQGLNTGELFF. The CDR3, as DNA: TGCGCCAGCAGCCAACAGGGCCTGAACACCGGGGAGCTGTTTTTT.

V and J are TRBV15 and TRBJ1-5, with TRBD1 matching over 8 bases. Germline-derived CDR1 and CDR2 are LNHNV and YYDKDF (reference sequence). V was clipped by 3 bases and J by 7 bases; unmatched bases: 11. The CDR3 has 16 residues. The CDR3 DNA follows: TGTGCCACCAGCAGTAGCGACAGGGGCATTGGGCAGCCCCAGCATTTT. Its translation is CATSSSDRGIGQPQHF.

The V and J genes are TRBV10-3 and TRBJ1-5; D is unclear. CDR3 length: 16 amino acids. Trimming took off 2 bases at V and 2 bases at J, with 13 bases between the two ends. Germline V gene lookup returns CDR1 ENHRY and CDR2 SYGVKD. The CDR3 DNA reads as TGTGCCATCAGTGAGAATGGCCGAAGTGGCAATCAGCCCCAGCATTTT. Translating it yields CAISENGRSGNQPQHF.

This clone came up a few times. This rearrangement joins TRBV6-1 to TRBJ2-7, with TRBD1 identical over 8 bases. Unmatched junction bases numbered 6, after V lost 5 bases and J lost 3 bases. The CDR3 consists of 14 residues. From germline, CDR1 is MNHNS and CDR2 SASEGT. The CDR3 DNA sequence: TGTGCCAGCAGTCCAAGGACAGGGATCTACGAGCAGTACTTC. Protein: CASSPRTGIYEQYF.

V usage is TRBV28 and J usage is TRBJ2-3; TRBD2 matches at 13 bases. This CDR3 has 18 residues. The germline V gene has CDR1 MDHEN and CDR2 SYDVKM. Germline trimming cut 5 bases from V and 3 bases from J; bases unmatched to any gene: 11. Written as DNA, the CDR3 is TGTGCCAGCAGTCGGACTAGCGGGAGAGGGAAAATAACAGATACGCAGTATTTT. Amino acid sequence: CASSRTSGRGKITDTQYF.

The chain carries TRBV28 and TRBJ1-4; D possibly corresponds to TRBD1 (6 bases). This CDR3 comprises 15 residues. Between the trimmed V and J ends, which lost 5 bases and 6 bases, there was a span of 16 bases. Germline-derived CDR1 and CDR2 are MDHEN and SYDVKM. CDR3 amino acids: CASSAYRASDEKLFF. CDR3 in DNA: TGTGCCAGCAGTGCTTACAGGGCGTCGGATGAAAAACTGTTTTTT.

The genes are TRBV19 and TRBJ1-2; possible D gene TRBD1, 6 bases. This CDR3 is built from 14 residues. V lost 7 bases and J lost 8, with 20 bases in between. Germline values: CDR1 LNHDA, CDR2 SQIVND (reference sequence). CDR3 protein: CASNLRGGGEGYTF. For the CDR3, the DNA is TGTGCCAGTAACTTACGAGGGGGGGGAGAGGGCTACACCTTC.

The chain joins TRBV4-1 to TRBJ1-3; weak D call: TRBD1 (5 bases). V was trimmed by 3 bases and J by 3 bases, leaving 15 bases between them. There are 16 residues in the CDR3. Germline V CDR1 and CDR2: MGHRA, YSYEKL. The DNA of the CDR3 is TGCGCCAGCAGCCAGGCGGAGGGGAGGTTTGGAAACACCATATATTTT. It codes for CASSQAEGRFGNTIYF.

The chain has TRBV5-1 and TRBJ2-1; 8 bases line up with TRBD2. CDR1 SGHRS and CDR2 YFSETQ come from the germline V gene. The CDR3 covers 16 residues. Trimming at V came to 0 bases and at J to 6 bases, leaving 8 bases not matched to a gene. In nucleotides, the CDR3 is TGCGCCAGCAGCTTGGCCGGGGCGGGAGGTCGCAATGAGCAGTTCTTC. Its translation: CASSLAGAGGRNEQFF.

The chain carries TRBV6-6 and TRBJ1-2; a possible D gene is TRBD1 (5 bases). CDR1 and CDR2 from the germline V gene are MNHNY and SVGAGI (reference sequence). The CDR3 has 14 amino acids. The V gene lost 0 bases and the J gene lost 4 bases, with 9 bases spanning the gap. This chain's CDR3 is CASSYSWTLYGYTF. CDR3 DNA sequence: TGTGCCAGCAGTTACTCCTGGACACTCTATGGCTACACCTTC.

The CDR3 spells CASSLPGSRDRDEQFF. CDR3 coding DNA: TGTGCCAGCAGCTTACCTGGGAGCCGGGACAGGGATGAGCAGTTCTTC. V is TRBV7-6 and J is TRBJ2-1, with 9 bases identical to TRBD1. The CDR3 loop spans 16 amino acids. Trimming took 2 bases from V and 8 from J; bases not matched to a gene: 10. Germline CDR1 SGHVS, CDR2 FNYEAQ.

This clone was seen once. CDR3: CASSLARGRGGQETQYF. In nucleotides, the CDR3 is TGTGCCAGCAGCTTGGCCAGGGGGCGCGGGGGCCAAGAGACCCAGTACTTC. The rearrangement uses TRBV5-8 and TRBJ2-5; TRBD1 is a possible D gene (8 bases). Deletions cut 0 bases from V and 1 base from J, with 16 bases between. Germline values: CDR1 SGHTS, CDR2 YDEGEE. The CDR3 contains 17 residues.

V is TRBV11-2 and J is TRBJ2-7, with 7 bases matching TRBD2. V trimming: 7 bases; J trimming: 6 bases; junction bases outside the gene matches: 15. The CDR3 covers 15 residues. Per germline, CDR1 SGHAT and CDR2 FQNNGV. The CDR3 DNA reads TGTGCCAGCACCAGCGGGGTAGGCTGGGCCTGCGAGCAGTACTTC. This encodes CASTSGVGWACEQYF.

The gene calls are TRBV4-1 and TRBJ2-3; D ambiguous. The CDR3 totals 15 residues. The germline V gene has CDR1 MGHRA and CDR2 YSYEKL. V dropped 2 bases and J dropped 1 base, with 10 bases sitting between them. As DNA, the CDR3 is TGCGCCAGCAGCCAACCCCCCCGGGGCACAGATACGCAGTATTTT. Protein product: CASSQPPRGTDTQYF.

The table lists this clone with a few counts. The chain employs TRBV6-1 and TRBJ1-2, with D perhaps matching TRBD1 (5 bases). CDR1 is MNHNS, CDR2 SASEGT, per germline. The CDR3 is 15 residues long. Trimming left V 4 bases short and J 8 bases short, with 20 bases between. The CDR3 DNA sequence: TGTGCCAGCAGTGGTCGTGCTCGACAGAGCCACGGCTACACCTTC. Amino acid sequence: CASSGRARQSHGYTF.

As regards this clone: In the same sample, other DNA sequences code for this CDR3. The chain uses TRBV7-8 and TRBJ2-3; D is undetermined. Germline V gene sequence: CDR1 SGHVS, CDR2 FQNEAQ. Trimming removed 3 bases at V and 2 bases at J, with 3 bases between. The CDR3 covers 12 residues. The CDR3 spells CASSFLTDTQYF. The CDR3 DNA follows: TGTGCCAGCAGCTTCCTCACAGATACGCAGTATTTT. Full variable domain (missing parts from reference TRBV7-8 and TRBJ2-3): GAGVSQSPRYKVAKRGQDVALRCDPISGHVSLFWYQQALGQGPEFLTYFQNEAQLDKSGLPSDRFFAERPEGSVSTLKIQRTQQEDSAVYLCASSFLTDTQYFGPGTRLTVL.

This sequence joins TRBV6-1 and TRBJ2-3; possible D gene TRBD2, 5 bases. The CDR3 covers 13 residues. Germline CDR1 is MNHNS and CDR2 is SASEGT. V lost 6 bases and J lost 1, with 8 bases in between. CDR3 protein: CASRWRGTDTQYF. In nucleotides, the CDR3 is TGTGCCAGCAGGTGGCGGGGCACAGATACGCAGTATTTT.

The genes are TRBV4-1 and TRBJ2-4; 11 bases fit TRBD2. J lost 6 bases, V lost 5 bases, and 9 bases had no gene match. Looked up from germline, CDR1 is MGHRA and CDR2 is YSYEKL. CDR3 length: 16 amino acids. CDR3 coding DNA: TGCGCCAGCAGCTCAGCGGCTAGCGGGGGGCTAAACATTCAGTACTTC. Its translation: CASSSAASGGLNIQYF.

This chain connects TRBV28 to TRBJ1-5, with TRBD1 matching 8 bases. The junction had 11 bases not matched to a gene; V was cut back by 7 bases and J by 3 bases. In germline, CDR1 is MDHEN, CDR2 SYDVKM. This CDR3 region has 16 residues. The CDR3 DNA is TGTGCCAGCAAACAGGGGGTTAAGGATCCCAATCAGCCCCAGCATTTT. Amino acid sequence: CASKQGVKDPNQPQHF.

The V and J genes are TRBV5-1 and TRBJ2-5, with 8 bases that match TRBD2. The J call is uncertain, as TRBJ2-7 better fits the DNA end. CDR1 and CDR2 from the germline V gene are SGHRS and YFSETQ. The CDR3 extends over 15 amino acids. The CDR3 DNA is TGCGCCAGCAGCCCCGCCGGGAGGGGCTCCTACGAGCAGTACTTC. This codes for CASSPAGRGSYEQYF.

The chain carries TRBV7-2 and TRBJ2-3; 7 bases line up with TRBD2. CDR3 length: 16 residues. Germline CDR1 is SGHTA and CDR2 is FQGNSA. J gave up 1 base and V 2 bases, and 6 bases lay outside the gene matches. The CDR3 here is CASSLQRGERTDTQYF. DNA for the CDR3: TGTGCCAGCAGCTTACAGCGGGGAGAGCGCACAGATACGCAGTATTTT.